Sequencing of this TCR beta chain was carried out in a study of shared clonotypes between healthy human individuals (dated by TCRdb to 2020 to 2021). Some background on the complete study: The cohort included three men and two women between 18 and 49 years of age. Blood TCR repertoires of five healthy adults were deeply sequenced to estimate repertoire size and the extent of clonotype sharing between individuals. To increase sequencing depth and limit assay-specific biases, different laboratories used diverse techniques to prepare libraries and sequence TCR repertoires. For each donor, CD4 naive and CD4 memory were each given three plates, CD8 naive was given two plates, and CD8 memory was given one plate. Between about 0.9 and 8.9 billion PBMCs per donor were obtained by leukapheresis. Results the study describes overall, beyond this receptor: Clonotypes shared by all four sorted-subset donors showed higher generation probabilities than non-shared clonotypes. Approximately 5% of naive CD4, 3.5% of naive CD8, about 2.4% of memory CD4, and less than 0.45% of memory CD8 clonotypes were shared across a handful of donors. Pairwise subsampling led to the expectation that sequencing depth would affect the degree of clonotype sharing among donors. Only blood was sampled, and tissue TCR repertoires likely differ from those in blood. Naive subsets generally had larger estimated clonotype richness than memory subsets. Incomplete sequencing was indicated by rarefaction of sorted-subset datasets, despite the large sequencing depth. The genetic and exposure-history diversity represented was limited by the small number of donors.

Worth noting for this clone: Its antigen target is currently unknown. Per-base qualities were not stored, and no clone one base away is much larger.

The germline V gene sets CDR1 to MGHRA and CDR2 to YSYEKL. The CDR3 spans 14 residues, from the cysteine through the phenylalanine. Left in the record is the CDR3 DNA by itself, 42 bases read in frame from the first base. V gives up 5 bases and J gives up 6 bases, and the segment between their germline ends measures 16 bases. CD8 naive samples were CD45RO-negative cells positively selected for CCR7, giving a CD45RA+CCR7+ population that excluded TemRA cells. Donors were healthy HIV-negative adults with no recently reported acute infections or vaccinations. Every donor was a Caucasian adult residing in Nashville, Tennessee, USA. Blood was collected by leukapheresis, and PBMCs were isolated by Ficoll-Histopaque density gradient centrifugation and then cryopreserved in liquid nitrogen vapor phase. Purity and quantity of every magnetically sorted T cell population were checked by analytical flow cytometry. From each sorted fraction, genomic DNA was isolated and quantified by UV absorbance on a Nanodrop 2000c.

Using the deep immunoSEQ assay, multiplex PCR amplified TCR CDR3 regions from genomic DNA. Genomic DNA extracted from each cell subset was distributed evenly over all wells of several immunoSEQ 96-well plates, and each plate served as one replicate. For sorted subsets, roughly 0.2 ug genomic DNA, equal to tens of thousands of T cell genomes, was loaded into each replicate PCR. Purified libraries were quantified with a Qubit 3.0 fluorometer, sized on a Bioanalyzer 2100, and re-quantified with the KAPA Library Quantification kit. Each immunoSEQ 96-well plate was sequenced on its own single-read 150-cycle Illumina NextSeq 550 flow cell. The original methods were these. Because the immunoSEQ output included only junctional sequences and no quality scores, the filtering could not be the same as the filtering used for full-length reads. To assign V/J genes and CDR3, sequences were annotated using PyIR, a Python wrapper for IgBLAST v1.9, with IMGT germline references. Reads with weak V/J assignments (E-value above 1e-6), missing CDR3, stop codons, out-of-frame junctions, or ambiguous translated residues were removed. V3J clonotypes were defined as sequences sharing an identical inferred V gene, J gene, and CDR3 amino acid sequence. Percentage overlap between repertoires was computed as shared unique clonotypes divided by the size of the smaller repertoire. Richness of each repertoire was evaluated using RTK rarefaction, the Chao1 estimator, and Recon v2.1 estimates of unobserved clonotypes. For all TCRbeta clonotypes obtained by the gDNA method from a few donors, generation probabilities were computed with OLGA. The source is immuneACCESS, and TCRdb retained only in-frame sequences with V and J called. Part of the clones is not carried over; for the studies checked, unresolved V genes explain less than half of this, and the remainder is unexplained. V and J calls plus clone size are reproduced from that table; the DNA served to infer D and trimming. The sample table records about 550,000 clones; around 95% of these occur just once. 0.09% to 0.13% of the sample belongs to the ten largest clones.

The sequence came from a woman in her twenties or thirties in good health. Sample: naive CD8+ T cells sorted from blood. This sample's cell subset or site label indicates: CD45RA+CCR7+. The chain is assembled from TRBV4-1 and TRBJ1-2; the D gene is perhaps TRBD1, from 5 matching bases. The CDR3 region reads CASSEIGGVDGYTF. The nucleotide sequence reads TGCGCCAGCAGCGAAATTGGGGGTGTTGATGGCTACACCTTC.